This T cell receptor (beta chain) was captured by sequencing in a study of a mutant IDH1 vaccine in newly diagnosed glioma (dated by TCRdb to the early 2020s). Broadly, across the study: Patients were given eight vaccinations, in weeks 1, 3, 5, 7, 11, 15, 19 and 23, which matched visits V03 through V10. Peripheral blood samples were drawn at six visits, namely V03 (baseline), V05, V07, V10, V12 and V13. Of the roughly 34 treated patients, around 62% were male and about 40% were female, and a mean age of approximately 40 years was recorded. Prior to enrollment, patients had been given standard therapy consisting of radiotherapy alone, temozolomide alone, or radiochemotherapy with temozolomide, with the combination given to most patients. For exploratory analyses, longitudinal TCRB deep sequencing was carried out in about two dozen treated patients wherever samples were available. Vaccination began 4-6 weeks after radiotherapy alone, or alongside temozolomide cycles in the chemotherapy-containing groups. The study at large found these results: No apparent relationship was observed between pseudoprogression and alterations in the top peripheral T cell clonotypes detected by TCRB sequencing. The authors stated that sample limitations prevented analyses of patient blood samples from being reproduced. Immune responses induced by the vaccine were seen in about 93% of patients across multiple MHC alleles. Availability determined which PBMC samples were chosen for TCRB deep sequencing.

The library was built by means of the immunoSEQ multiplex PCR assay. The hsTCRB Kit was used according to the manufacturer's protocol to amplify rearranged TCR beta chain sequences. Sequencing of TCRB libraries was carried out on an Illumina MiSeq. As for how the authors treated the data: The proprietary platform of the kit vendor was used for demultiplexing, trimming and gene mapping. Entries here come from immuneACCESS through TCRdb and include only in-frame sequences with V and J called. Some clones fail to appear in such tables; in the studies checked, an unresolved V gene covers under half of the shortfall, and the cause of the remainder is unknown. The V and J calls and clone size were taken over from that table, and D and trimming were inferred from the DNA. The sample yields some 42,000 clones; roughly 80% were counted once. The top ten clones comprise 5.3% of the sample. The time point label here, explained by the study, means: week 23, last vaccination. A 20-mer mutant IDH1 peptide at 300 micrograms in Montanide made up each vaccine dose, which was injected subcutaneously together with topical imiquimod. Newly diagnosed WHO grade 3 or 4 IDH1-mutant astrocytomas showing loss of nuclear ATRX were present in the donors. The samples were drawn from NOA16, a multicentre, single-arm, open-label phase I trial in Germany that tested a mutant IDH1 peptide vaccine in humans for the first time. Genomic DNA for TCRB sequencing was extracted from EDTA blood using the DNeasy Blood and Tissue Kit.

From the germline V gene, CDR1 is SGHAT and CDR2 is FQNNGV. The CDR3 goes from the cysteine to the phenylalanine over 15 residues. Kept here is only the CDR3 DNA, which spans 45 bases and is read in frame from base 1. Germline trimming: 3 bases from V, 4 bases from J; junction bases outside gene matches: 4. Worth noting for this clone: No antigen is known for it. It has no much larger one-base neighbor in the sample; base qualities were not kept.

This receptor was obtained from a man in his forties or fifties with glioma. The specimen comprised PBMCs, sampled from a glioma patient whose treatment included an IDH1 peptide vaccine. Recombination linked TRBV11-2 to TRBJ2-1, with 9 bases aligning to TRBD2. The DNA sequence is as follows: TGTGCCAGCAGCTTGGGGGCGGGGGGGTACAATGAGCAGTTCTTC. Translation gives CASSLGAGGYNEQFF.